The 27 T cell receptor beta chains below come from one sample, sequenced in a study of Graves' ophthalmopathy and Graves' hyperthyroidism. Amplification targeted the TCR beta CDR3 regions, with RNA transcripts as the source material. A first-round RT-PCR used HTBI primers, followed by a second-round multiplex PCR. From the multiplex PCR reads, TCRdb called clonotypes with MiXCR, one entry per CDR3 protein. The sample records 600,000 to 650,000 distinct CDR3 sequences, approximately 21% being singletons. The source material was peripheral blood. The receptors shown here come from a woman aged 18-29 years with stable Graves' hyperthyroidism. Some clones in this sample may be carry-over from other donors' samples.

Details on this clonotype: The junction departs from germline at one end; a sequencing error may be responsible. The chain couples TRBV19 to TRBJ1-6, with a tentative D call TRBD1 (6 bases). There are 13 residues in the CDR3. Germline CDR1 reads LNHDA; CDR2 reads SQIVND (reference sequence). This chain's CDR3 is CASSDRSNSPLRF. CDR3 nucleotide sequence: TGTGCCAGTAGCGACAGGTCGAATTCACCCCTCCGCTTT.

The V gene is TRBV12-3 or TRBV12-4, the J gene TRBJ2-7; 7 bases are shared with TRBD2. V was pared by 6 bases and J by 3 bases, with 8 bases of the junction left unmatched. This CDR3 is built from 14 residues. The CDR3 protein is CASRSQAGSYEQYF. The CDR3 DNA reads as TGTGCCAGCAGGTCTCAAGCGGGAAGCTACGAGCAGTACTTC.

This clonotype has ten or more counts. The CDR3 does not close with the conserved phenylalanine or tryptophan, likely indicating a read error. The rearrangement joins TRBV11-2 to TRBJ2-7; D is undetermined. The CDR3 sequence is 13 residues long. V shed 1 base and J shed 4 bases, with 8 bases lying between them. Germline CDR1 SGHAT, CDR2 FQNNGV. The CDR3 DNA follows: TGTGCCAGCAGCTTAGTGTCCGTTTACGAGCAGTACCTC. Protein: CASSLVSVYEQYL.

CDR3 sequence reads: CASIFRGREGNYGYTF. The CDR3 DNA is TGTGCCAGCATATTTCGTGGCCGGGAGGGCAACTATGGCTACACCTTC. The gene calls are TRBV5-6 and TRBJ1-2; D remains ambiguous. CDR3 length: 16 residues. V was pared by 6 bases and J by 2 bases, with 20 bases between. The germline CDR1 and CDR2 sequences are SGHDT and YYEEEE.

The sample holds a few counts of this clonotype. The rearrangement links TRBV19 to TRBJ1-3; D may be TRBD1 (5 bases). V was pared by 9 bases and J by 2 bases, with 23 bases between. In germline, CDR1 is LNHDA, CDR2 SQIVND (reference sequence). This CDR3 has 17 amino acids. For the CDR3, the DNA is TGTGCCAGGGGGGAGCCGGACATCCTAGAGGCTGGAAACACCATATATTTT. This sequence encodes CARGEPDILEAGNTIYF.

This clonotype was observed many times. V gene TRBV20-1 combines with J gene TRBJ1-5, with D possibly being TRBD1 (5 bases). With 0 bases removed from V and 3 bases from J, the gap between germline ends came to 18 bases. The germline V gene has CDR1 DFQATT and CDR2 SNEGSKA (reference sequence). The length of the CDR3 is 17 residues. The CDR3 DNA follows: TGCAGTGCTAGAGATCGGTTGTCTGGGGGACTCAATCAGCCCCAGCATTTT. Amino acids: CSARDRLSGGLNQPQHF.

This clonotype was counted at least ten times. The chain combines TRBV24-1 with TRBJ1-1; D unclear. Trimming removed 0 bases at V and 12 bases at J, with 13 bases between. This CDR3 contains 13 residues. CDR1 and CDR2 from the germline V gene are KGHDR and SFDVKD. The CDR3: CATSDLLEGRTFF. CDR3 coding DNA: TGTGCCACCAGTGATTTGCTGGAAGGGCGAACTTTCTTT.

Ten or more counts support this clonotype. The chain recombines TRBV30 with TRBJ2-2; D is undetermined. The V and J ends lost 1 base and 1 base respectively, with 7 bases between them. Germline-derived CDR1 and CDR2 are GTSNPN and SVGIG (reference sequence). The CDR3 spans 14 residues. The CDR3 region is CAWSARLNTGELFF. DNA of the CDR3: TGTGCCTGGAGTGCTAGGCTGAACACCGGGGAGCTGTTTTTT.

V is TRBV3-1 and J is TRBJ1-2; D not resolved. CDR3 size: 17 residues. V lost 4 bases and J lost 7, with 25 bases in between. CDR1 and CDR2 from the germline V gene are LGHDT and YNNKEL (reference sequence). The DNA for the CDR3 is TGTGCCAGCAGCCCCGCTCATGGCGGATCCCATGCGGGTGGCTACACCTTC. Residues: CASSPAHGGSHAGGYTF.

CDR3 coding DNA: TGCAGCGTCGCCCAGGGACGTCCGGACCAGCAGTACTTC. Translated: CSVAQGRPDQQYF. V is TRBV29-1 and J is TRBJ2-7, with D perhaps matching TRBD1 or TRBD2 (5 bases each). Germline assignment: CDR1 SQVTM and CDR2 ANQGSEA. This CDR3 is 13 amino acids long. Trimming pared 6 bases from V and 8 bases from J, leaving 20 bases between.

The V gene is TRBV20-1, the J gene TRBJ2-5; 16 nucleotides line up with TRBD2. Germline values: CDR1 DFQATT, CDR2 SNEGSKA (reference sequence). The CDR3 extends over 18 amino acids. The J segment lost 5 bases and the V segment lost 3 bases, leaving 12 bases of the junction unmatched. In DNA, the CDR3 is TGCAGTGCTAGTTTGTGGGGACTAGCGGGAGGGCGTGGTGAGACCCAGTACTTC. Its translation is CSASLWGLAGGRGETQYF.

The table lists this clonotype with a few counts. The chain joins TRBV25-1 to TRBJ2-7; D may match TRBD1 or TRBD2 (5 bases each). V dropped 3 bases and J dropped 3 bases, with 15 bases sitting between them. The CDR3 extends over 15 amino acids. Germline loops: CDR1 MGHDK, CDR2 SYGVNS. CDR3 in DNA: TGTGCCAGCAGTGATCCCGGGACGTTGCACTACGAGCAGTACTTC. It encodes CASSDPGTLHYEQYF.

This clonotype was observed many times. The chain joins TRBV12-3 or TRBV12-4 to TRBJ2-1; D possibly corresponds to TRBD1 (5 bases). V was cut by 6 bases and J by 10 bases, with 10 bases left in between. The CDR3 sequence is 11 residues long. The CDR3 DNA is TGTGCCAGCAGCAGGGCTAGAGAGCAGTTCTTC. Protein product: CASSRAREQFF.

The V gene is TRBV6-1, the J gene TRBJ1-3; D possibly corresponds to TRBD1 (6 bases). V was pared by 2 bases and J by 5 bases, with 13 bases between. CDR1 is MNHNS, CDR2 SASEGT, per germline. This CDR3 is built from 15 residues. The CDR3, as DNA: TGTGCCAGCAGTGAAATGACAGGAGAGAGAAACACCATATATTTT. This sequence encodes CASSEMTGERNTIYF.

This clonotype was picked up many times. The chain joins TRBV5-1 to TRBJ2-7; TRBD1 is a possible D gene (6 bases). The germline CDR1 and CDR2 sequences are SGHRS and YFSETQ. The CDR3 is 16 residues long. V shed 5 bases and J shed 5 bases, with 23 bases lying between them. The CDR3, as DNA: TGCGCCAGCAGTCTGGAAGTTACAGGGAATTTGGACGAGCAGTACTTC. Its protein is CASSLEVTGNLDEQYF.

There are many counts of this clonotype. The V and J genes are TRBV28 and TRBJ2-2; 9 nucleotides match TRBD1. Losses at the gene ends were 8 bases for V and 2 bases for J; bases not matched to a gene: 6. Per the germline V gene, CDR1 is MDHEN and CDR2 is SYDVKM. The CDR3 is 15 amino acids. The CDR3 loop reads CASEKTGGNTGELFF. In DNA, the CDR3 is TGTGCCAGCGAAAAGACAGGGGGAAACACCGGGGAGCTGTTTTTT.

Ten or more counts support this clonotype. This CDR3 is CASSPAEGYTF. The CDR3 DNA sequence: TGTGCCAGCAGCCCTGCCGAAGGCTACACCTTC. The chain recombines TRBV7-9 with TRBJ1-2; D is uncertain. The CDR3 totals 11 residues. V was shortened by 5 bases and J by 8 bases, with 9 bases between the two germline ends. The germline gives CDR1 SEHNR, CDR2 FQNEAQ (reference sequence). Looking up the rest from reference TRBV7-9 and TRBJ1-2 gives the full variable domain: DTGVSQNPRHKITKRGQNVTFRCDPISEHNRLYWYRQTLGQGPEFLTYFQNEAQLEKSRLLSDRFSAERPKGSFSTLEIQRTEQGDSAMYLCASSPAEGYTFGSGTRLTVV.

The chain recombines TRBV2 with TRBJ1-5; D gene unclear. Looked up from germline, CDR1 is SNHLY and CDR2 is FYNNEI. Trimming cost V 1 base and J 3 bases, with 7 bases left between them. This CDR3 spans 14 amino acids. The CDR3 bases are TGTGCCAGCAGTGAAGGGGCACCCAATCAGCCCCAGCATTTT. Its protein product is CASSEGAPNQPQHF. Using reference TRBV2 and TRBJ1-5 for the parts outside the CDR3, the full variable domain is EPEVTQTPSHQVTQMGQEVILRCVPISNHLYFYWYRQILGQKVEFLVSFYNNEISEKSEIFDDQFSVERPDGSNFTLKIRSTKLEDSAMYFCASSEGAPNQPQHFGDGTRLSIL.

The sample holds many counts of this clonotype. The rearrangement links TRBV12-3 or TRBV12-4 to TRBJ1-6; D not certain. The ends were cut back, 3 bases at V and 14 bases at J, with 14 bases in the middle. The CDR3 has 13 amino acids. The CDR3, as DNA: TGTGCCAGCAGTTTGGACCGACAATCAACCCTCCACTTT. Protein product: CASSLDRQSTLHF.

The table lists this clonotype with many counts. This rearrangement joins TRBV5-6 to TRBJ2-7, with TRBD2 as a possible D gene (5 bases). The CDR3 contains 13 residues. Trimming took 5 bases from V and 3 from J, leaving 12 bases between them. Germline V gene lookup returns CDR1 SGHDT and CDR2 YYEEEE. CDR3 in amino acids: CASRDSTLYEQYF. The CDR3 coding sequence is TGTGCCAGCAGGGACTCTACACTCTACGAGCAGTACTTC.

The sample holds many counts of this clonotype. The chain employs TRBV20-1 and TRBJ2-5, with D maybe TRBD1 (7 bases). Germline V CDR1 and CDR2: DFQATT, SNEGSKA (reference sequence). V was cut by 0 bases and J by 5 bases, with 13 bases left in between. This CDR3 region has 14 residues. CDR3 residues: CSARDGGGWETQYF. CDR3 bases: TGCAGTGCTAGAGATGGAGGGGGCTGGGAGACCCAGTACTTC.

The rearrangement uses TRBV6-1 and TRBJ1-2; weak D call: TRBD1 (5 bases). The V and J ends lost 10 bases and 4 bases respectively, with 16 bases between them. Germline CDR1 is MNHNS and CDR2 is SASEGT. The CDR3 runs to 13 residues. The CDR3 coding sequence is TGTGCCACCCGGGGCGGGGTGGGCTATGGCTACACCTTC. Translated, it gives CATRGGVGYGYTF.

The chain couples TRBV12-3 or TRBV12-4 to TRBJ1-1; the match to TRBD1 covers 7 bases. The CDR3 covers 15 residues. Unmatched junction bases numbered 8, after V lost 6 bases and J lost 1 base. CDR3 loop: CASRDPDRANTEAFF. The CDR3 nucleotides read TGTGCCAGCAGGGATCCCGACAGGGCGAACACTGAAGCTTTCTTT.

This clonotype was seen many times. The chain carries TRBV5-1 and TRBJ1-1, with 9 bases matching TRBD1. From germline, CDR1 is SGHRS and CDR2 YFSETQ. With V trimmed by 0 bases and J by 3 bases, 3 bases remained unmatched. This CDR3 is 15 amino acids long. CDR3 nucleotide sequence: TGCGCCAGCAGCTTGGGGGGACAGGGACACACTGAAGCTTTCTTT. It specifies CASSLGGQGHTEAFF.

This clonotype was detected a few times. Compared with germline, one end of the junction differs, possibly owing to a read error. This chain links TRBV12-3 or TRBV12-4 with TRBJ2-4, with D possibly being TRBD1 (5 bases). This CDR3 region has 15 residues. Here the CDR3 reads CASSLGIGAKNIKYF. Here the CDR3 DNA reads TGTGCCAGCAGTTTGGGAATAGGGGCCAAAAACATTAAGTACTTC.

This clonotype showed up many times. This chain links TRBV12-3 or TRBV12-4 with TRBJ2-7; perhaps TRBD2 as D (6 bases). V gave up 6 bases and J gave up 4 bases, with 13 bases separating them. This CDR3 has 13 amino acids. The CDR3 DNA is TGTGCCAGCAGCAACGGAGGGTTATACGAGCAGTACTTC. Translation: CASSNGGLYEQYF.

Ten or more counts support this clonotype. This chain connects TRBV5-5 to TRBJ1-1; D is possibly TRBD1 (5 bases). CDR3 length: 14 amino acids. Germline CDR1 and CDR2: SGHKS and YYEKEE (reference sequence). Trimming pared 2 bases from V and 7 bases from J, leaving 15 bases between. The chain's CDR3 is CASSFARVDSEAFF. The CDR3 DNA reads as TGTGCCAGCAGCTTCGCCAGGGTTGATAGTGAAGCTTTCTTT.